This entry describes one T cell receptor (beta chain). Germline V gene sequence: CDR1 MNHEY, CDR2 SMNVEV (reference sequence). The CDR3 loop spans 15 amino acids. V shed 7 bases, J shed 0 bases, and the junction held 5 bases outside the gene matches. This specimen comes from a study of technical replicates of blood from several donors. The repertoire was sequenced with immunoSEQ multiplex PCR; TCRdb's copy has only in-frame clones and lacks some. Of tens of thousands of clones listed, about 96% were seen once; the top ten hold around 0.2%. V is TRBV27 and J is TRBJ2-1; 8 nucleotides agree with TRBD2. The source of this sequence is a human donor in good health. The sequenced material came from T cells isolated from PBMCs. Here the CDR3 reads CASTAGGLSYNEQFF. The DNA for the CDR3 is TGTGCCAGCACCGCGGGAGGTCTCTCCTACAATGAGCAGTTCTTC.